This TCR beta chain was identified in a study of beta chain features in type 1 diabetes. Expressed TCRB transcripts were sequenced because the entire RNA isolate underwent reverse transcription. The protocol was immunoSEQ multiplex PCR, while the TCRdb copy is restricted to in-frame clones and leaves out a portion. The sample lists 50,000 or so clones, 42% seen once, with roughly 1.5% in the top ten. The J segment lost 2 bases and the V segment lost 2 bases, leaving 6 bases of the junction unmatched. This CDR3 has 17 residues. Germline V gives CDR1 KGHSH, CDR2 LQKENI. Study results and caveats: For Type 1 diabetes patients, all four CD4+ subsets carried TCRB CDR3s that were moderately but significantly shorter.

Regarding this clone: The antigen remains unidentified.

Sequenced: Tregs from blood. The rearrangement joins TRBV18 to TRBJ2-2; 9 bases agree with TRBD1. This clonotype originated in a man under 40 with type 1 diabetes. The CDR3 spells CASSPEQGASNTGELFF. CDR3 DNA sequence: TGTGCCAGCTCACCAGAACAGGGGGCTTCTAACACCGGGGAGCTGTTTTTT.